These T cell receptor beta chains were read from a single sample in a study of CXCR3-negative and CXCR3-positive naive CD8 T cells. TCRdb reanalyzed the 5' RACE reads, giving one entry per CDR3 protein sequence and no DNA. This table holds some 140,000 distinct CDR3 sequences. The sample consisted of naive CXCR3+ CD8+ T cells from blood. The receptors derive from a human donor in good health. Some clones in this sample may be carry-over from other donors' samples. Both conserved end residues are part of each CDR3.

V: TRBV29-1; J: TRBJ2-7; CDR3: CRSFRGGPSSYEQYF
V: TRBV29-1; J: TRBJ2-7; CDR3: CSVISGFSYEQYF
V: TRBV29-1; J: TRBJ2-1; CDR3: CSVPGEGNEQFF
V: TRBV12-2; J: TRBJ2-2; CDR3: CAGLANTGELFF
V: TRBV12-3/TRBV12-4; J: TRBJ1-2; CDR3: CASSFTAGDGYTF
V: TRBV12-3/TRBV12-4; J: TRBJ2-1; CDR3: CASQGSARSYNEQFF
V: TRBV5-5; J: TRBJ1-6; CDR3: CASSFGAGTYSPLHF
V: TRBV7-9; J: TRBJ1-1; CDR3: CASSLDSKEAFF
V: TRBV29-1; J: TRBJ1-2; CDR3: CSVIRTGNYGYTF
V: TRBV4-1; J: TRBJ2-3; CDR3: CASSQKGQAWDPSQYF
V: TRBV5-4; J: TRBJ2-5; CDR3: CASSLVGVPPQETQYF
V: TRBV29-1; J: TRBJ2-5; CDR3: CSVEDRWELAGATQYF
V: TRBV29-1; J: TRBJ1-1; CDR3: CSVFSGTEAFF
V: TRBV7-9; J: TRBJ1-2; CDR3: CASSPWDTEYGYTF
V: TRBV27; J: TRBJ2-2; CDR3: CASSPEGFGELFF
V: TRBV29-1; J: TRBJ2-1; CDR3: CSVPAGGSYNEQFF
V: TRBV7-2; J: TRBJ2-1; CDR3: CASSWGTSDRNEQFF
V: TRBV7-9; J: TRBJ2-1; CDR3: CASSLGSAQNEQFF
V: TRBV12-3/TRBV12-4; J: TRBJ2-4; CDR3: CASRSGTGDNIQYF
V: TRBV6-5; J: TRBJ1-1; CDR3: CASTHELGNTEAFF
V: TRBV13; J: TRBJ1-1; CDR3: CASSLGEVIDTEAFF
V: TRBV7-9; J: TRBJ2-5; CDR3: CASSGTQNFGTQYF
V: TRBV29-1; J: TRBJ1-1; CDR3: CSVETEGDTEAFF
V: TRBV7-3; J: TRBJ2-5; CDR3: CASSPLQGSETQYF
V: TRBV5-1; J: TRBJ2-1; CDR3: CASSLVGGLYNEQFF
V: TRBV20-1; J: TRBJ2-7; CDR3: CSANRAPRLAGWGYEQYF
V: TRBV7-2; J: TRBJ2-7; CDR3: CASSPAQAYEQYF
V: TRBV28; J: TRBJ2-3; CDR3: CASMELQQSDTQYF
V: TRBV7-3; J: TRBJ2-2; CDR3: CASSLNPGGTELFF
V: TRBV5-1; J: TRBJ2-1; CDR3: CASSLVPGLGSNEQFF
V: TRBV10-3; J: TRBJ2-5; CDR3: CAISDGDLRQETQYF
V: TRBV7-8; J: TRBJ1-6; CDR3: CASSLVTRERSSYNSPLHF
V: TRBV3-1; J: TRBJ2-5; CDR3: CASSPANIQETQYF
V: TRBV28; J: TRBJ2-3; CDR3: CASSRPWGADTQYF
V: TRBV12-3/TRBV12-4; J: TRBJ2-7; CDR3: CASSAGQSYEQYF
V: TRBV5-1; J: TRBJ2-5; CDR3: CASSLGGSTEEETQYF
V: TRBV28; J: TRBJ2-7; CDR3: CASSLNWGPAPTYEQYF
V: TRBV7-3; J: TRBJ2-3; CDR3: CASSLTGEGPTDTQYF
V: TRBV6-2/TRBV6-3; J: TRBJ2-5; CDR3: CASSPTTGEVETQYF
V: TRBV4-1; J: TRBJ2-2; CDR3: CASSLGQGELFF
V: TRBV19; J: TRBJ1-4; CDR3: CASGRASTNEKLFF
V: TRBV10-3; J: TRBJ2-4; CDR3: CAISELGTGKNIQYF
V: TRBV27; J: TRBJ2-7; CDR3: CASSLRQGFYEQYF
V: TRBV27; J: TRBJ2-5; CDR3: CASSFTGDQETQYF
V: TRBV29-1; J: TRBJ2-7; CDR3: CSVEMDNRLGGQYF